Listed below are T cell receptor beta chains from one sample, sequenced in a study of T cell repertoires in cytomegalovirus infection. One entry per CDR3 protein results from TCRdb running MiXCR on the reads. The data contain about 740,000 distinct CDR3 sequences, less than 40% of them singletons. Sequencing was performed on PBMCs. All receptors derive from a human donor in good health (CMV status not recorded). Some clones in this sample may be carry-over from other donors' samples. The CDR3 runs from the conserved cysteine through the conserved F or W. A D gene is named only where the DNA matches it firmly. Clone size is stated in some rows and not others, as once, few, many or a class when expanded.

V	size	J	D	DNA	CDR3
TRBV6-1	-	TRBJ2-7	-	TGTGCCAGCAGACTCCACTACGAGCAGTACTTC	CASRLHYEQYF
TRBV28	many	TRBJ2-5	TRBD1	TGTGCCGGGGGGAGAACAGGGGGACAAGAGACCCAGTACTTC	CAGGRTGGQETQYF
TRBV28	-	TRBJ1-4	-	TGTGCCAGCGGGAAAGCACGAGGCGGTGAAAAACTGTTTTTT	CASGKARGGEKLFF
TRBV5-4	-	TRBJ2-3	-	TGTGCCAGCAGTTCCCGACAGACATCTTTCACAGATACGCAGTATTTT	CASSSRQTSFTDTQYF
TRBV18	-	TRBJ2-3	TRBD2	TGTGCCAGCTCACCAGTAGCGGGGGGCCGAAGCACAGATACGCAGTATTTT	CASSPVAGGRSTDTQYF
TRBV20-1	-	TRBJ2-1	TRBD2	TGCCTGGGACTAGCGGGAGTTGAGCAGTTCTTC	CLGLAGVEQFF
TRBV6-5	-	TRBJ1-2	TRBD1	TGTGCCAGCAGTTTTCGACAGGGCGACTACACCTTC	CASSFRQGDYTF
TRBV7-2	few	TRBJ1-5	-	TGTGCCAGCAGCTTCTCAGAGTCGAATCAGCCCCAGCATTTT	CASSFSESNQPQHF
TRBV7-2	many	TRBJ2-7	-	TGTGCCAGCAGCGCTGGGCCATTCGGAGCCTACGAGCAGTACTTC	CASSAGPFGAYEQYF
TRBV4-2	few	TRBJ2-3	TRBD2	TGTGCCAGCAAGGCTGGGGGGGACGCGGATACGCAGTATTTT	CASKAGGDADTQYF
TRBV6-4	-	TRBJ2-1	TRBD1	TGTGCCAGCAGTGACTCGGGACAGGGGATAGGCAATGAGCAGTTCTTC	CASSDSGQGIGNEQFF
TRBV7-4	-	TRBJ2-1	TRBD1	TGTGCCAGCAGCTTAGCGGGGGGACAGGGGTCATACAATGAGCAGTTCTTC	CASSLAGGQGSYNEQFF
TRBV19	few	TRBJ2-3	-	TGTGCCACCGGGGCTAGCACAGATACGCAGTATTTT	CATGASTDTQYF
TRBV5-3	few	TRBJ2-3	-	TGTGCCAGCAGCTCCATCCTCGGAGGGATTAGCACAGATACGCAGTATTTT	CASSSILGGISTDTQYF
TRBV7-6	-	TRBJ2-7	-	TGTGCCAGCACCGCGATCGCATCAGGAGTGGGCTACGAGCAGTACTTC	CASTAIASGVGYEQYF
TRBV20-1	-	TRBJ1-2	-	TGCAGTGCTGAACAGGGAAATTATGGCTACACCTTC	CSAEQGNYGYTF
TRBV25-1	-	TRBJ2-7	-	TGTGCCAGAAGTGAAAACCCCATGGGGTGCAGGGCTTACGAGCAGTACTTC	CARSENPMGCRAYEQYF
TRBV7-7	-	TRBJ1-3	-	TGTGCTAGCAGCTCCGACAGGGGAAACACCATATATTTT	CASSSDRGNTIYF
TRBV20-1	few	TRBJ2-1	-	TGCAGTGCTAGTAGGGGGAGCTCCTACAATGAGCAGTTCTTC	CSASRGSSYNEQFF
TRBV19	-	TRBJ2-3	TRBD1	TGTGCCAGTAGTATGGGGACAGGGGGCGATGATACGCAGTATTTT	CASSMGTGGDDTQYF
TRBV27	few	TRBJ2-7	TRBD1	TGTGCCAGCAGTTTACAGGGGGCGAATGAGCAGTACTTC	CASSLQGANEQYF
TRBV20-1	-	TRBJ1-5	-	TGCAGTGCTAGAGGAGGGTATACTTTACAGCCCCAGCATTTT	CSARGGYTLQPQHF
TRBV7-2	many	TRBJ2-4	-	TGTGCCAGCAGCTACCCCCTCGGCGGAGCCAAAAACATTCAGTACTTC	CASSYPLGGAKNIQYF
TRBV28	-	TRBJ2-2	-	TGTGCCAGCAGTTTTATGCTTAGGGGTGAGAACACCGGGGAGCTGTTTTTT	CASSFMLRGENTGELFF
TRBV30	-	TRBJ1-1	-	TGTGCCTGGAGGGGGGGGACCACTGAAGCTTTCTTT	CAWRGGTTEAFF
TRBV7-9	-	TRBJ1-2	-	TGTGCCAGCAGCGACCGGAACCGGGAGCCTCGGTACTATGGCTACACCTTC	CASSDRNREPRYYGYTF
TRBV7-2	many	TRBJ2-3	TRBD2	TGTGCCAGCAGCTTAGGATGGGCCAGCGGGAGTGATACGCAGTATTTT	CASSLGWASGSDTQYF
TRBV7-2	-	TRBJ2-7	-	TGTGCCAGCAGCACCCGGAATAGTTTGGTTGTCGAGCAGTACTTC	CASSTRNSLVVEQYF
TRBV11-2	few	TRBJ2-7	TRBD1	TGTGCCAGCAGCGTCTCCCCGGGACAGGGGACCTACGAGCAGTACTTC	CASSVSPGQGTYEQYF
TRBV6-2/TRBV6-3	-	TRBJ1-3	-	TGTGCCAGCAGTTCGGGTTTTCAGGGAAACACCATATATTTT	CASSSGFQGNTIYF
TRBV6-5	-	TRBJ2-5	-	TGTGCCAGCAGTTACTCTGCACAAGAGACCCAGTACTTC	CASSYSAQETQYF
TRBV2	-	TRBJ1-1	-	TGTGCCAGCAGTGTTCAAACGGGCACTGAAGCTTTCTTT	CASSVQTGTEAFF
TRBV7-7	few	TRBJ2-5	TRBD2	TGTGCTAGCAGCCCTCAGACTAGCGGGAGGAGCGAGACCCAGTACTTC	CASSPQTSGRSETQYF
TRBV28	-	TRBJ1-2	-	TGTGCCCGCGACACAAGCGCCAGCTACTATGGCTACACCTTC	CARDTSASYYGYTF
TRBV20-1	-	TRBJ1-2	TRBD1	TGCAGTGCTAGAGATCAACGTACAGGGGGCTATGGCTACACCTTC	CSARDQRTGGYGYTF
TRBV28	few	TRBJ2-7	-	TGTGCCAGCAGTTCAAACCTCGACACGTCCTACGAGCAGTACTTC	CASSSNLDTSYEQYF
TRBV12-3/TRBV12-4	-	TRBJ2-2	-	TGTGCCAGCACCCCACACCTCACCGGGGAGCTGTTTTTT	CASTPHLTGELFF
TRBV7-8	few	TRBJ2-7	-	TGTGCCAGCAGCTTACCAGTGGACGGCCGGTACGAGCAGTACTTC	CASSLPVDGRYEQYF
TRBV15	-	TRBJ1-6	TRBD1	TGTGCCACCAGCGGAGTAGGACAGGGCTCCTATAATTCACCCCTCCACTTT	CATSGVGQGSYNSPLHF
TRBV10-3	few	TRBJ1-1	-	TGTGCCGCCGCGGTCCGGGACAAAGCTTTCTTT	CAAAVRDKAFF
TRBV6-6	-	TRBJ1-6	-	TGTGCCAGCAGGTGGGGTCCCGCGGGCAATTCACCCCTCCACTTT	CASRWGPAGNSPLHF
TRBV12-3/TRBV12-4	few	TRBJ1-5	-	TGTGCCAGCACCCCTGGGGGTTTTGCTAATCAGCCCCAGCATTTT	CASTPGGFANQPQHF
TRBV29-1	-	TRBJ2-3	TRBD1	TGCAGCGTTGAAGATGTAAGGGGGACAGATCGAGCAGATACGCATTATTTT	CSVEDVRGTDRADTHYF